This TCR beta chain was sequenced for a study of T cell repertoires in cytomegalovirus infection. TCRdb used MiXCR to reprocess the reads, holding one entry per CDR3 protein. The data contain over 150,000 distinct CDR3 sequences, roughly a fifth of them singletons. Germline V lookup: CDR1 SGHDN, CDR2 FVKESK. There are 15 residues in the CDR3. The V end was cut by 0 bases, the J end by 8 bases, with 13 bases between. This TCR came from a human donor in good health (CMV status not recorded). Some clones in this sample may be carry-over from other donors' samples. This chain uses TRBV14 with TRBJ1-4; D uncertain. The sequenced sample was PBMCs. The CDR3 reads CASSQDGSRLEKLFF. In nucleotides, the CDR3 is TGTGCCAGCAGCCAAGACGGAAGTCGGTTAGAAAAACTGTTTTTT.